The clone carrying this T cell receptor (beta chain) occurred many times. The data were obtained in a study of regulatory T cells in long-lasting Graves disease. V lost 6 bases and J 3 bases, leaving 18 bases between the germline ends. This CDR3 contains 16 residues. Germline V gives CDR1 SGHAT, CDR2 FQNNGV. Time point given: newly diagnosed GD, antithyroid drugs for less than 3 months. Generation of the TCR library employed RNA extracted from PBMCs. iRepertoire HTBI primers and Arm-PCR of CDR3 regions built TCR beta libraries. In the original workflow: Segment identification across samples yielded about 60 TRBV and 14 to 15 TRBJ segments. TCRdb reprocessed the multiplex PCR reads via MiXCR and lists one record per CDR3 protein. For this entry, the V and J calls and clone size follow TCRdb and not the study's own pipeline. The sample has approximately 460,000 distinct CDR3 sequences, about a sixth seen once; the top ten hold roughly 10%.

The same sample was also used in a study of T cells in Graves' hyperthyroidism and ophthalmopathy. According to that study: The study used the HTBI primer set for a first-round RT-PCR of the TCR CDR3.

This receptor was taken from a woman aged 25 to 39 with Graves disease. The sample in question was peripheral blood mononuclear cells (PBMCs), obtained at new diagnosis, from a patient treated with antithyroid drugs. The chain employs TRBV11-2 and TRBJ1-5, with D possibly TRBD1 on 6 matching bases. The CDR3 nucleotides are TGTGCCAGCAGTCTCCACCCCACAGGGAACAATCAGCCCCAGCATTTT. It yields the protein CASSLHPTGNNQPQHF.